These T cell receptor beta chains were read from a single sample in a study of T cell clonotyping in hematopoietic cell transplantation. This table comes from immunoSEQ multiplex PCR, and its TCRdb copy is limited to in-frame clones, with some not included. The sample includes under 20,000 clones, roughly 80% seen only once; the top ten take about 17%. The sample in question was peripheral blood mononuclear cells, obtained before stem cell transplant. These receptors were taken from a man between 60 and 75 years old with acute myeloid leukemia. Some clones in this sample may be carry-over from other donors' samples. Both conserved end residues are part of each CDR3. The order of the fields is clone size, V gene, J gene, D gene, CDR3 protein, CDR3 DNA. A D gene is named only where the DNA matches it firmly. Size tells how often a clone was seen (once, few, many) or the class of an expanded clone, and some rows leave it out.

>.|TRBV7-9|TRBJ1-5|.
CASSRGLGPLNQPQHF
TGTGCCAGCAGTCGGGGCTTAGGACCCCTCAATCAGCCCCAGCATTTT
>.|TRBV5-1|TRBJ2-2|.
CASSPDGGVNTGELFF
TGCGCCAGCAGCCCAGATGGAGGGGTCAACACCGGGGAGCTGTTTTTT
>.|TRBV4-2|TRBJ1-3|.
CASSQAWSSGNTIYF
TGTGCCAGCAGCCAGGCGTGGAGCTCTGGAAACACCATATATTTT
>.|TRBV4-3|TRBJ1-6|.
CASSQDPTGPSPLHF
TGCGCCAGCAGCCAAGATCCCACAGGGCCTTCACCCCTCCACTTT
>.|TRBV10-3|TRBJ1-3|.
CASSLGARGNTIYF
TGTGCCAGCAGTTTGGGGGCGCGAGGAAACACCATATATTTT
>.|TRBV4-2|TRBJ1-6|TRBD1
CASSPLSTGTAYNSPLHF
TGTGCCAGCAGCCCACTATCGACCGGGACAGCCTATAATTCACCCCTCCACTTT
>.|TRBV30|TRBJ1-5|.
CAWASGADQPQHF
TGTGCCTGGGCCTCCGGGGCGGATCAGCCCCAGCATTTT
>.|TRBV5-4|TRBJ2-7|TRBD1
CASSLAGTGRDEQYF
TGTGCCAGCAGCTTGGCCGGGACAGGGAGGGACGAGCAGTACTTC
>.|TRBV11-2|TRBJ1-2|.
CASSLDTVRGYTF
TGTGCCAGCAGCTTGGACACGGTCCGGGGCTACACCTTC
>.|TRBV2|TRBJ1-1|TRBD1
CASSEGQGAVEAFF
TGTGCCAGCAGTGAAGGACAGGGGGCGGTTGAAGCTTTCTTT
>.|TRBV7-2|TRBJ1-2|.
CASSLEQPSYGYTF
TGTGCCAGCAGCTTAGAACAGCCGTCCTATGGCTACACCTTC
>.|TRBV5-1|TRBJ2-2|.
CASSLETSPGELFF
TGCGCCAGCAGCTTGGAAACTAGCCCCGGGGAGCTGTTTTTT
>.|TRBV7-2|TRBJ1-2|.
CASSFVPPGGYGYTF
TGTGCCAGCAGCTTCGTTCCTCCCGGGGGCTATGGCTACACCTTC
>.|TRBV6-1|TRBJ2-7|.
CASSDNYEQYF
TGTGCCAGCAGTGATAACTACGAGCAGTACTTC
>.|TRBV5-8|TRBJ2-7|TRBD2
CASSLAAGDGLAGGNEQYF
TGTGCCAGCAGCTTGGCGGCCGGGGACGGACTAGCGGGAGGCAACGAGCAGTACTTC
>.|TRBV5-1|TRBJ2-2|TRBD2
CASRIAGVHPGELFF
TGCGCCAGCAGAATAGCGGGAGTACACCCCGGGGAGCTGTTTTTT
>.|TRBV29-1|TRBJ2-7|TRBD1
CSVDGTAYEQYF
TGCAGCGTTGACGGGACAGCCTACGAGCAGTACTTC
>.|TRBV28|TRBJ1-3|.
CASSQGGGNTIYF
TGTGCCAGCAGTCAGGGTGGGGGAAACACCATATATTTT
>.|TRBV29-1|TRBJ2-1|.
CSARTGGQGEQFF
TGCAGCGCCCGGACCGGGGGGCAAGGGGAGCAGTTCTTC
>once|TRBV11-2|TRBJ1-5|.
CASSLNFNWPQHF
TGTGCCAGCAGCTTAAACTTCAATTGGCCCCAGCATTTT
>.|TRBV6-6|TRBJ1-1|.
CASIRGTGATEAFF
TGTGCCAGCATCCGCGGGACCGGGGCAACTGAAGCTTTCTTT
>.|TRBV29-1|TRBJ1-5|.
CSVRVLSNQPQHF
TGCAGCGTCAGGGTTTTAAGCAATCAGCCCCAGCATTTT
>.|TRBV7-6|TRBJ1-1|.
CASSLAGITEAFF
TGTGCCAGCAGCTTAGCAGGGATCACTGAAGCTTTCTTT
>.|TRBV7-9|TRBJ1-6|TRBD1
CASSWDRVLNSPLHF
TGTGCCAGCAGTTGGGACAGGGTATTGAATTCACCCCTCCACTTT
>.|TRBV7-9|TRBJ2-7|.
CASSLTGDEQYF
TGTGCCAGCAGCTTAACGGGGGACGAGCAGTACTTC
>medium-sized|TRBV6-5|TRBJ1-2|.
CASSLGGDGYTF
TGTGCCAGCAGCTTGGGGGGGGATGGCTACACCTTC
>.|TRBV4-3|TRBJ2-1|TRBD2
CASSRNIAGDYNEQFF
TGCGCCAGCAGCCGGAATATAGCGGGGGATTACAATGAGCAGTTCTTC
>.|TRBV29-1|TRBJ2-7|.
CSAVWSDHYEQYF
TGCAGCGCTGTCTGGTCTGATCACTACGAGCAGTACTTC
>medium-sized|TRBV7-9|TRBJ1-4|TRBD1
CASSSGTGVNEKLFF
TGTGCCAGCAGCTCCGGGACAGGGGTGAATGAAAAACTGTTTTTT